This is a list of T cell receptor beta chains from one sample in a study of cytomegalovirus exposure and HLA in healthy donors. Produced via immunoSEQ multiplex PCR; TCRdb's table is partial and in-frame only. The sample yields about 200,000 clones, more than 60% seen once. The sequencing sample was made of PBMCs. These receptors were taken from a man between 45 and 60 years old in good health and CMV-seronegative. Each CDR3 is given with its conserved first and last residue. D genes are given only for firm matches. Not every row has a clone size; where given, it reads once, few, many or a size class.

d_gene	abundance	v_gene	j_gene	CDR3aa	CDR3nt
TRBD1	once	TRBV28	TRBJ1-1	CATDRGWRNTEAFF	TGTGCCACCGACAGGGGGTGGAGGAACACTGAAGCTTTCTTT
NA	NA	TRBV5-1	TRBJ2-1	CASSLQGLTYEQFF	TGCGCCAGCAGCCTTCAGGGTTTAACGTATGAGCAGTTCTTC
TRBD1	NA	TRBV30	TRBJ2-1	CAWSVLGTGTYNEQFF	TGTGCCTGGAGTGTACTAGGGACAGGAACGTACAATGAGCAGTTCTTC
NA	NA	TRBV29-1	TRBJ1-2	CSVGGADGYTF	TGCAGCGTAGGAGGGGCGGATGGCTACACCTTC
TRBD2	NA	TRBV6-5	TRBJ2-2	CASRLAGVVGELFF	TGTGCCAGCAGACTAGCGGGAGTGGTCGGGGAGCTGTTTTTT
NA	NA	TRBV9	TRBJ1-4	CASSVGSGVNEKLFF	TGTGCCAGCAGCGTAGGGTCAGGGGTTAATGAAAAACTGTTTTTT
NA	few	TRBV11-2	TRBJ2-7	CASSLFSLREQYF	TGTGCCAGCAGTCTATTTTCACTACGCGAGCAGTACTTC
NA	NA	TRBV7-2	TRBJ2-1	CASSLSGGVAYNEQFF	TGTGCCAGCAGCTTATCGGGCGGGGTTGCTTACAATGAGCAGTTCTTC
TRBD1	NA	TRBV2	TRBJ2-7	CASSGDRGPLEQYF	TGTGCCAGCAGTGGGGACAGGGGCCCACTGGAGCAGTACTTC
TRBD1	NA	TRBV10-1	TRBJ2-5	CASSDRTGLETQYF	TGCGCCAGCAGTGATAGGACAGGGCTGGAGACCCAGTACTTC
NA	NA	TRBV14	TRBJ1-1	CASSRGRSGVNTEAFF	TGTGCCAGCAGCCGAGGTCGCAGTGGAGTGAACACTGAAGCTTTCTTT
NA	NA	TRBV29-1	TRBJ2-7	CSVHVLTIRSWSRSYEQYF	TGCAGCGTTCACGTATTGACTATCAGGAGTTGGAGTAGATCCTACGAGCAGTACTTC
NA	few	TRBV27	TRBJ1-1	CASNVRGGYTEAFF	TGTGCCAGTAACGTCAGGGGAGGGTACACTGAAGCTTTCTTT
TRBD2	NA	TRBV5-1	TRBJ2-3	CASTPLAGTDTQYF	TGCGCCAGCACCCCCCTAGCGGGTACAGATACGCAGTATTTT
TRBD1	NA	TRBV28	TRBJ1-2	CASRLGQGVYGYTF	TGTGCCAGCAGGCTCGGACAGGGGGTCTATGGCTACACCTTC
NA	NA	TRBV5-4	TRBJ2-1	CASSFGGDHYNEQFF	TGTGCCAGCAGCTTTGGAGGGGATCATTACAATGAGCAGTTCTTC
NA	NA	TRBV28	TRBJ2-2	CASSDTGVTGELFF	TGTGCCAGCAGTGATACGGGAGTAACCGGGGAGCTGTTTTTT
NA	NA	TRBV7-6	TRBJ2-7	CASSLRQDYEQYF	TGTGCCAGCAGCTTAAGACAAGACTACGAGCAGTACTTC
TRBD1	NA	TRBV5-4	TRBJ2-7	CASSGQGYEQYF	TGTGCCAGCAGCGGACAGGGCTACGAGCAGTACTTC
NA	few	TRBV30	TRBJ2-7	CAWRITGSYEQYF	TGTGCCTGGAGAATAACAGGCTCCTACGAGCAGTACTTC
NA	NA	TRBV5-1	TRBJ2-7	CASSPTDGGYEQYF	TGCGCCAGCAGCCCGACCGACGGCGGCTACGAGCAGTACTTC
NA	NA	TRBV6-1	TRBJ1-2	CASSERQGSNCGYTF	TGTGCCAGCAGTGAAAGGCAGGGATCTAACTGTGGCTACACCTTC
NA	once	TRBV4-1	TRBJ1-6	CASSQDQGNSPLHF	TGCGCCAGCAGCCAAGACCAGGGAAATTCACCCCTCCACTTT
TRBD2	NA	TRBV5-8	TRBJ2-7	CASSPPGLALYEQYF	TGTGCCAGCAGCCCACCGGGACTAGCGCTTTACGAGCAGTACTTC
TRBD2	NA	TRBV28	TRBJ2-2	CASSPLGGLAGSGELFF	TGTGCCAGCAGTCCCCTTGGAGGACTAGCGGGATCCGGGGAGCTGTTTTTT
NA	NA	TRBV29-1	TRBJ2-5	CSVGAGRSQETQYF	TGCAGCGTTGGTGCAGGGCGTTCTCAAGAGACCCAGTACTTC
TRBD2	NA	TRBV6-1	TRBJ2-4	CASSDRGRMNSQYF	TGTGCCAGCAGTGACCGCGGGAGGATGAACAGTCAGTACTTC
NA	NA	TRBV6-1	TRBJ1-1	CASSYQGNTEAFF	TGTGCCAGCAGTTATCAGGGGAACACTGAAGCTTTCTTT
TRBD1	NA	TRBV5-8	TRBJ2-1	CASSLGTGGYHNEQFF	TGTGCCAGCAGCTTGGGGACAGGGGGCTACCACAATGAGCAGTTCTTC
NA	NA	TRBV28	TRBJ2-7	CASSVTSENYEQYF	TGTGCCAGCAGTGTTACCTCCGAGAACTACGAGCAGTACTTC
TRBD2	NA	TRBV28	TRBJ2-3	CASSRSGSGTDTQYF	TGTGCCAGCAGTCGTAGCGGGAGCGGGACAGATACGCAGTATTTT
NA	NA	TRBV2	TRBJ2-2	CASSVEGLTTGELFF	TGTGCCAGCAGTGTGGAGGGGTTGACCACCGGGGAGCTGTTTTTT
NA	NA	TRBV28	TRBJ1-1	CASSTDWQAFF	TGTGCCAGCAGTACAGATTGGCAAGCTTTCTTT
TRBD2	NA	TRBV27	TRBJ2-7	CASSSGLAGYEQYF	TGTGCCAGCAGTTCGGGACTAGCGGGTTACGAGCAGTACTTC
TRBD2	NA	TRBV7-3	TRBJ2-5	CASSLGGRETQYF	TGTGCCAGCAGCTTGGGAGGGAGAGAGACCCAGTACTTC
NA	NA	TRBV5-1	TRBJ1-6	CASSSAGNSPLHF	TGCGCCAGCAGCTCGGCGGGGAATTCACCCCTCCACTTT
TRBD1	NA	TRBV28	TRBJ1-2	CASSLGQGTKKYGYTF	TGTGCCAGCAGTTTGGGACAGGGAACAAAGAAATATGGCTACACCTTC
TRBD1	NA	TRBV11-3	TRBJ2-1	CASSFTDRAEQFF	TGTGCCAGCAGCTTCACGGACAGGGCTGAGCAGTTCTTC
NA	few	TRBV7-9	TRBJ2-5	CASSATGPETQYF	TGTGCCAGCAGCGCTACAGGGCCGGAGACCCAGTACTTC
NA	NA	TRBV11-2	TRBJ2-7	CASSLGDRLYEQYF	TGTGCCAGCAGCTTAGGAGACAGGTTATACGAGCAGTACTTC
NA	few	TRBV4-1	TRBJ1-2	CASSQSQGVSGYTF	TGCGCCAGCAGCCAATCACAGGGCGTCTCGGGCTACACCTTC
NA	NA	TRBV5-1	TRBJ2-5	CASRRDSWSGEHYF	TGCGCCAGCAGACGGGACTCTTGGTCGGGCGAGCATTACTTC
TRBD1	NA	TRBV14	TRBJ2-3	CASSPVNRGLDTQYF	TGTGCCAGCAGCCCAGTGAACAGGGGGTTAGATACGCAGTATTTT